The 10 T cell receptor beta chains below come from one sample, sequenced in a study of long-term antiretroviral therapy in people with HIV. Survey level was the resolution at which the v3.0 immunoSEQ assay ran. Sequencing was performed with immunoSEQ multiplex PCR; in TCRdb, only in-frame clones are kept and a portion is missing. This sample has 15,000 to 20,000 clones, with approximately 96% found just once. The specimen comprised unsorted PBMCs, sampled more than 10 years after starting antiretroviral therapy. The receptors were gathered from a man in his thirties or forties with HIV.

The V gene is TRBV4-2, the J gene TRBJ1-1; TRBD1 aligns across 9 bases. The CDR3 is made up of 13 amino acids. V lost 2 bases to trimming and J lost 12 bases; unmatched junction nucleotides: 7. CDR1 and CDR2 (germline): LGHNA, YNFKEQ. CDR3 region: CASSQKGQGPTFF. In nucleotides, the CDR3 is TGTGCCAGCAGCCAAAAAGGACAGGGGCCGACTTTCTTT.

V gene TRBV5-4 combines with J gene TRBJ1-2; D is undetermined. Per the germline V gene, CDR1 is SGHNT and CDR2 is YYREEE (reference sequence). Trimming stripped 0 bases from V and 0 bases from J, with 6 bases between. CDR3 length equals 14 residues. The CDR3 region has the DNA TGTGCCAGCAGCTTGGCCGGGGCTAACTATGGCTACACCTTC. Translation gives CASSLAGANYGYTF.

Regarding this clone: The germline gene is not matched at one end of the junction; a read error may be the cause. The V and J genes are TRBV19 and TRBJ2-1, with D hard to call. Germline CDR1 LNHDA, CDR2 SQIVND (reference sequence). The CDR3 covers 14 residues. CDR3 coding DNA: TGTGCCAGTAGTTTAGATGCCTCCTACAATGAGCAGTTCTTC. Translating it yields CASSLDASYNEQFF.

The V call is TRBV18, the J call TRBJ2-3, with TRBD2 matching 9 bases. Germline V gene data show CDR1 as KGHSH and CDR2 as LQKENI. This CDR3 has 15 residues. V lost 3 bases and J lost 3; bases outside the gene matches: 4. The CDR3 coding sequence is TGTGCCAGCTCACCGAGCAGCGGGGGGACAGATACGCAGTATTTT. It translates to CASSPSSGGTDTQYF.

This clone was recorded once. CDR3 nucleotide sequence: TGTGCCAGCAGCCATCTGAGCGAGACCCAGTACTTC. It yields the protein CASSHLSETQYF. The rearrangement links TRBV7-9 to TRBJ2-5; D call uncertain. Germline lookup yields CDR1 SEHNR and CDR2 FQNEAQ (reference sequence). V was trimmed by 5 bases and J by 5 bases, leaving 9 bases between them. The CDR3 runs to 12 residues. Full variable domain (remainder filled in from reference TRBV7-9 and TRBJ2-5): DTGVSQNPRHKITKRGQNVTFRCDPISEHNRLYWYRQTLGQGPEFLTYFQNEAQLEKSRLLSDRFSAERPKGSFSTLEIQRTEQGDSAMYLCASSHLSETQYFGPGTRLLVL.

The chain joins TRBV7-9 to TRBJ2-2, with 13 bases that match TRBD2. CDR3 length: 17 residues. The ends lost 5 bases at V and 6 bases at J; junction bases unmatched: 9. Germline V gene lookup returns CDR1 SEHNR and CDR2 FQNEAQ (reference sequence). CDR3 sequence (DNA): TGTGCCAGCAGCCAGGGACTAGCGGGGACTAACGCCGGGGAGCTGTTTTTT. It encodes CASSQGLAGTNAGELFF.

To note about this clone: The sample carries other DNA sequences with the same CDR3. J is TRBJ2-1 and V is TRBV6-1; 9 bases match TRBD1. V lost 6 bases to trimming and J lost 6 bases; unmatched junction nucleotides: 6. CDR3 length equals 14 residues. Looked up from germline, CDR1 is MNHNS and CDR2 is SASEGT. In nucleotides, the CDR3 is TGTGCCAGCAGGCCGGGACAGGGTTTCAATGAGCAGTTCTTC. Protein sequence: CASRPGQGFNEQFF.

The chain recombines TRBV15 with TRBJ2-1; D not certain. Trimming stripped 0 bases from V and 4 bases from J, with 7 bases between. The germline CDR1 and CDR2 sequences are LNHNV and YYDKDF (reference sequence). There are 14 residues in the CDR3. The CDR3 sequence is CATSRDQWYNEQFF. In nucleotides, the CDR3 is TGTGCCACCAGCAGAGATCAGTGGTACAATGAGCAGTTCTTC.

This clone appeared a single time. The gene calls are TRBV2 and TRBJ2-7, with D perhaps TRBD1 (6 bases). The V end lost 4 bases, the J end lost 11 bases, and 30 bases lay between the germline ends. Germline V gives CDR1 SNHLY, CDR2 FYNNEI. The CDR3 spans 17 residues. The CDR3 reads CASSGTVTTPLSYDKYV. As DNA, the CDR3 is TGTGCCAGCAGTGGGACAGTCACTACCCCACTTTCTTACGATAAGTACGTC.

This clone was seen a single time. The V and J genes are TRBV11-2 and TRBJ1-2; 7 nucleotides align to TRBD1. The CDR3 sequence is 14 residues long. Germline V gives CDR1 SGHAT, CDR2 FQNNGV. After removal of 5 bases from V and 5 bases from J, the junction contained 8 bases not matched to a gene. The CDR3 loop is CASSRNTGEYGYTF. In DNA form, the CDR3 reads TGTGCCAGCAGCCGGAATACAGGGGAGTATGGCTACACCTTC.